These T cell receptor beta chains were read from a single sample in a study of blood T cell repertoires in COVID-19. Using immunoSEQ multiplex PCR, the repertoire was profiled, and TCRdb retains in-frame clones only, with some absent. The sample has roughly 63,000 clones; about 90% are singletons. Specimen: peripheral blood. These receptors were obtained from a man in his fifties or sixties with acute or convalescent COVID-19. Both conserved end residues are part of each CDR3. Fields, in order: clone size, J gene, D gene, V gene, CDR3 length, CDR3 protein, CDR3 DNA. The D gene is left open where the match is weak. Size tells how often a clone was seen (once, few, many) or the class of an expanded clone, and some rows leave it out.

size: once
J: TRBJ1-5
D: TRBD1
V: TRBV7-9
length: 15
CDR3: CASSLDTGVNQPQHF
DNA: TGTGCCAGCAGCTTAGACACAGGGGTCAATCAGCCCCAGCATTTT

size: NA
J: TRBJ2-7
D: NA
V: TRBV7-9
length: 18
CDR3: CASTWDRGSGRGSYEQYF
DNA: TGTGCCAGCACCTGGGACAGGGGTAGCGGGAGAGGCTCCTACGAGCAGTACTTC

size: once
J: TRBJ1-2
D: NA
V: TRBV6-1
length: 14
CDR3: CASSDATGLYGYTF
DNA: TGTGCCAGCAGTGATGCTACAGGCCTCTATGGCTACACCTTC

size: NA
J: TRBJ1-1
D: TRBD1
V: TRBV4-2
length: 16
CDR3: CASSRPATGVNTEAFF
DNA: TGTGCCAGCAGCCGACCCGCGACAGGGGTGAACACTGAAGCTTTCTTT

size: NA
J: TRBJ2-3
D: TRBD1
V: TRBV11-3
length: 14
CDR3: CASSPGQSTDTQYF
DNA: TGTGCCAGCAGCCCGGGACAGAGCACAGATACGCAGTATTTT

size: NA
J: TRBJ1-2
D: NA
V: TRBV4-3
length: 13
CDR3: CASSPRRGGGYTF
DNA: TGCGCCAGCAGCCCGAGGAGGGGTGGCGGCTACACCTTC

size: NA
J: TRBJ2-5
D: TRBD2
V: TRBV5-4
length: 14
CDR3: CASSLDSGGETQYF
DNA: TGTGCCAGCAGCTTAGATAGCGGGGGGGAGACCCAGTACTTC

size: NA
J: TRBJ1-1
D: NA
V: TRBV5-1
length: 13
CDR3: CASSPTGNTEAFF
DNA: TGCGCCAGCAGTCCTACAGGGAACACTGAAGCTTTCTTT

size: NA
J: TRBJ1-2
D: NA
V: TRBV2
length: 14
CDR3: CASSEYRHNYGYTF
DNA: TGTGCCAGCAGTGAGTACAGGCATAACTATGGCTACACCTTC

size: NA
J: TRBJ2-6
D: NA
V: TRBV10-3
length: 16
CDR3: CAISESAGSGANVLTF
DNA: TGTGCCATCAGTGAGTCGGCAGGCTCTGGGGCCAACGTCCTGACTTTC

size: NA
J: TRBJ2-5
D: NA
V: TRBV10-2
length: 12
CDR3: CASAVRGETQYF
DNA: TGCGCCAGCGCCGTGAGAGGGGAGACCCAGTACTTC

size: NA
J: TRBJ2-7
D: NA
V: TRBV5-1
length: 14
CDR3: CASSLYRSSYEQYF
DNA: TGCGCCAGCAGCTTGTACAGGAGCTCCTACGAGCAGTACTTC

size: NA
J: TRBJ2-2
D: NA
V: TRBV7-3
length: 14
CDR3: CASSEGTGTGELFF
DNA: TGTGCCAGCAGCGAAGGGACTGGCACCGGGGAGCTGTTTTTT

size: once
J: TRBJ2-7
D: TRBD1
V: TRBV29-1
length: 14
CDR3: CSVEEGQGASEQYF
DNA: TGCAGCGTTGAAGAAGGACAGGGGGCGAGCGAGCAGTACTTC

size: NA
J: TRBJ2-4
D: TRBD1
V: TRBV5-4
length: 16
CDR3: CASSVPGQGAKNIQYF
DNA: TGTGCCAGCAGCGTTCCGGGACAGGGAGCCAAAAACATTCAGTACTTC

size: NA
J: TRBJ2-3
D: TRBD2
V: TRBV7-2
length: 16
CDR3: CASSLSSGRANGTQYF
DNA: TGTGCCAGCAGCTTATCCAGCGGGAGGGCCAACGGTACGCAGTATTTT

size: NA
J: TRBJ2-5
D: TRBD1
V: TRBV19
length: 16
CDR3: CASSTGRQGLQETQYF
DNA: TGTGCCAGTAGTACGGGTAGACAGGGGTTACAAGAGACCCAGTACTTC

size: once
J: TRBJ2-6
D: TRBD1
V: TRBV10-3
length: 16
CDR3: CAIARQGPSGANVLTF
DNA: TGTGCCATCGCCAGACAGGGGCCCTCTGGGGCCAACGTCCTGACTTTC

size: NA
J: TRBJ1-2
D: NA
V: TRBV5-1
length: 17
CDR3: CASSLAGKGTPNYGYTF
DNA: TGCGCCAGCAGCTTGGCCGGTAAGGGGACACCTAACTATGGCTACACCTTC

size: NA
J: TRBJ2-7
D: NA
V: TRBV6-5
length: 14
CDR3: CASSRRPGGLEQYF
DNA: TGTGCCAGCAGTCGCAGGCCAGGCGGGTTGGAGCAGTACTTC

size: NA
J: TRBJ2-5
D: NA
V: TRBV6-2/TRBV6-3
length: 14
CDR3: CASSYQQVQETQYF
DNA: TGTGCCAGCAGTTATCAGCAGGTTCAAGAGACCCAGTACTTC

size: NA
J: TRBJ1-4
D: NA
V: TRBV7-8
length: 16
CDR3: CASSPQPQKAGEKLFF
DNA: TGTGCCAGCAGCCCACAACCGCAAAAAGCGGGTGAAAAACTGTTTTTT

size: NA
J: TRBJ1-5
D: NA
V: TRBV21-1
length: 18
CDR3: CASSNGTEVKNSNQPQHF
DNA: TGTGCCAGCAGCAATGGGACAGAGGTTAAAAATAGCAATCAGCCCCAGCATTTT

size: NA
J: TRBJ1-4
D: NA
V: TRBV4-2
length: 15
CDR3: CASSQELAVLEKLFF
DNA: TGTGCCAGCAGCCAAGAATTAGCGGTTTTGGAAAAACTGTTTTTT

size: NA
J: TRBJ1-4
D: TRBD1
V: TRBV27
length: 17
CDR3: CASSPQRLGTGVEKLFF
DNA: TGTGCCAGCAGTCCACAACGACTCGGGACAGGGGTTGAAAAACTGTTTTTT

size: NA
J: TRBJ2-3
D: NA
V: TRBV5-4
length: 16
CDR3: CASSFTRGPAGDTQYF
DNA: TGTGCCAGCAGCTTCACAAGAGGCCCAGCGGGCGATACGCAGTATTTT

size: NA
J: TRBJ2-1
D: TRBD2
V: TRBV4-3
length: 19
CDR3: CASSQDLGGRAWSPLVYFF
DNA: TGCGCCAGCAGCCAAGATTTAGGCGGGAGGGCCTGGAGTCCTCTGGTATACTTCTTC

size: NA
J: TRBJ2-7
D: NA
V: TRBV24-1
length: 14
CDR3: CATSDPPRNHEQYF
DNA: TGTGCCACCAGTGATCCTCCGAGGAACCACGAGCAGTACTTC

size: NA
J: TRBJ2-3
D: TRBD2
V: TRBV7-9
length: 17
CDR3: CASSSSGRGAFGDTQYF
DNA: TGTGCCAGCAGCTCCAGCGGGAGGGGGGCCTTTGGAGATACGCAGTATTTT

size: NA
J: TRBJ2-5
D: NA
V: TRBV11-3
length: 14
CDR3: CASSLGGSQETQYF
DNA: TGTGCCAGCAGCTTAGGCGGGTCCCAAGAGACCCAGTACTTC

size: NA
J: TRBJ2-3
D: TRBD2
V: TRBV19
length: 14
CDR3: CASRRASGSDTQYF
DNA: TGTGCCAGTAGGCGGGCTAGCGGGAGTGATACGCAGTATTTT

size: NA
J: TRBJ1-4
D: NA
V: TRBV5-1
length: 14
CDR3: CASSLRSGNEKLFF
DNA: TGCGCCAGCAGCCTTCGCTCGGGGAATGAAAAACTGTTTTTT